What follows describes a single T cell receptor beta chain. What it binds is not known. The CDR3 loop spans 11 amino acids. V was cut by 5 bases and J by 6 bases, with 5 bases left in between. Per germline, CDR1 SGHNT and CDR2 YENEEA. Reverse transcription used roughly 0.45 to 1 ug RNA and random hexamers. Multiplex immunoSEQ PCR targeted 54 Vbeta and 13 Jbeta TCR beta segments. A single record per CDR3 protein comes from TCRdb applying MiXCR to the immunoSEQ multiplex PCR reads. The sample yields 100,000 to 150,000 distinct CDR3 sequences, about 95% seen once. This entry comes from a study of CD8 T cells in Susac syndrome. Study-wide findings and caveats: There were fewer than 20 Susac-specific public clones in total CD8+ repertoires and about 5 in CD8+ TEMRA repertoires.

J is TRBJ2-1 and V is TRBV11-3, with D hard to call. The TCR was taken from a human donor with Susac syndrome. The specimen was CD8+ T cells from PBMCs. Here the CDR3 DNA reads TGTGCCAGCAGCGCCAGCAATGAGCAGTTCTTC. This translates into CASSASNEQFF. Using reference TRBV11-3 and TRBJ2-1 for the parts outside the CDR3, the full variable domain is EAGVVQSPRYKIIEKKQPVAFWCNPISGHNTLYWYLQNLGQGPELLIRYENEEAVDDSQLPKDRFSAERLKGVDSTLKIQPAELGDSAVYLCASSASNEQFFGPGTRLTVL.